This TCR beta chain was profiled in a study of CD8+ T cells in alopecia areata. Points from the study as a whole: Across lesional scalp, and particularly alopecia totalis/universalis, clonality surpassed that of normal scalp.

Comment on this clone: The antigen is undetermined.

The germline V and J ends were trimmed by 8 bases and 0 bases, with 11 bases remaining between them. Germline V gives CDR1 MNHEY, CDR2 SVGAGI. CDR3 length: 15 amino acids. Sequencing templates came from extracted RNA that was reverse transcribed into cDNA. Only in-frame clones appear in the TCRdb table, and some are missing; sequencing was by immunoSEQ multiplex PCR. The profile covers 95,000 to 110,000 clones, with approximately 58% appearing a single time and around 8.5% taken by the ten largest. The chain joins TRBV6-5 to TRBJ2-6, with D maybe TRBD1 (5 bases). The source is a human donor in good health. Sequenced material: CD4+ T cells sorted from blood. Here the CDR3 DNA reads TGTGCCAGCCTACGCAGGGCCTCTGGGGCCAACGTCCTGACTTTC. Its translation is CASLRRASGANVLTF.